Listed below are T cell receptor beta chains from one sample, sequenced in a study of early T cells in non-severe SARS-CoV-2 infection. Each CDR3 protein is one row after TCRdb ran MiXCR on the 5' RACE reads. The table has 100,000 to 150,000 distinct CDR3 sequences, 15% seen once. Material: whole blood. These receptors all stem from an adult who was a healthcare worker with PCR-confirmed SARS-CoV-2 infection or an uninfected control (not recorded which). Each CDR3 is given with its conserved first and last residue. The D gene is left open where the match is weak. Clone sizes are given selectively: once, few, many, or a class where the clone is expanded.

size,V,J,D,CDR3,DNA
few,TRBV29-1,TRBJ2-7,.,CSVGGVRDTSSYEQYF,TGCAGCGTGGGAGGGGTAAGGGACACCAGCTCCTACGAGCAGTACTTC
.,TRBV7-9,TRBJ2-7,TRBD2,CASSQTSGYEQYF,TGTGCCAGCAGCCAGACTAGCGGCTACGAGCAGTACTTC
few,TRBV27,TRBJ2-7,TRBD1,CASSRQGLTYEQYF,TGTGCCAGCAGTCGACAGGGCTTAACCTACGAGCAGTACTTC
many,TRBV19,TRBJ2-5,TRBD1,CASSGQGEETQYF,TGTGCCAGTAGTGGACAGGGCGAAGAGACCCAGTACTTC
few,TRBV12-3/TRBV12-4,TRBJ2-7,.,CASSNNRASYEQYF,TGTGCCAGCAGCAACAACCGGGCCTCCTACGAGCAGTACTTC
.,TRBV2,TRBJ2-2,TRBD2,CASYSGAANTGELFF,TGTGCCAGCTATAGCGGGGCGGCGAACACCGGGGAGCTGTTTTTT
few,TRBV5-6,TRBJ1-1,.,CASSLRSGMNTEAFF,TGTGCCAGCAGCTTAAGGTCAGGGATGAACACTGAAGCTTTCTTT
.,TRBV30,TRBJ1-1,.,CAWSGGGAEAFF,TGTGCCTGGAGTGGTGGGGGCGCTGAAGCTTTCTTT
.,TRBV5-1,TRBJ1-2,.,CASSTEGSGTNYGYTF,TGCGCCAGCAGCACGGAAGGGTCGGGCACTAACTATGGCTACACCTTC
many,TRBV5-1,TRBJ1-2,.,CASSLESPTGGYTF,TGCGCCAGCAGCTTGGAGTCGCCTACGGGAGGCTACACCTTC
few,TRBV18,TRBJ2-4,TRBD2,CASSPRLAGGLAKNIQYF,TGTGCCAGCTCACCAAGGCTAGCGGGGGGCCTAGCCAAAAACATTCAGTACTTC
.,TRBV5-4,TRBJ1-4,.,CASSGSRGTNEKLFF,TGTGCCAGCAGCGGCAGCAGGGGTACTAATGAAAAACTGTTTTTT
many,TRBV9,TRBJ1-1,.,CASSPRTVNTEAFF,TGTGCCAGCAGCCCCAGGACAGTTAACACTGAAGCTTTCTTT
few,TRBV7-9,TRBJ1-1,.,CASSPPVLAPRAFF,TGTGCCAGCAGCCCACCGGTCCTAGCACCCCGGGCTTTCTTT
.,TRBV28,TRBJ2-7,.,CASSRRAYEQYF,TGTGCCAGCAGCAGGAGGGCCTACGAGCAGTACTTC
.,TRBV4-1,TRBJ1-1,.,CASSPGQGYTEAFF,TGCGCCAGCAGCCCTGGTCAGGGATACACTGAAGCTTTCTTT
many,TRBV7-9,TRBJ2-5,.,CASSSPSGQTETQYF,TGTGCCAGCAGCTCACCTTCTGGACAGACAGAGACCCAGTACTTC
many,TRBV11-2,TRBJ2-1,.,CASSPGHNEQFF,TGTGCCAGCAGCCCGGGCCACAATGAGCAGTTCTTC
.,TRBV20-1,TRBJ2-3,TRBD2,CSASRIAGRADTQYF,TGCAGTGCTAGTCGAATAGCGGGGAGGGCAGATACGCAGTATTTT
few,TRBV19,TRBJ2-2,TRBD1,CASMVTGVNTGELFF,TGTGCCAGTATGGTTACAGGGGTGAACACCGGGGAGCTGTTTTTT
few,TRBV16,TRBJ2-5,.,CASSQLETQYF,TGTGCCAGCAGCCAATTGGAGACCCAGTACTTC
few,TRBV14,TRBJ1-4,.,CASSQERGAGLQEKLFF,TGTGCCAGCAGCCAAGAGCGAGGGGCAGGGCTTCAAGAAAAACTGTTTTTT
few,TRBV29-1,TRBJ2-5,.,CSVPHSQGTQYF,TGCAGCGTACCTCATTCCCAGGGGACCCAGTACTTC
many,TRBV5-1,TRBJ2-3,.,CASSSGLRTDTQYF,TGCGCCAGCAGCTCGGGACTTCGCACAGATACGCAGTATTTT
many,TRBV24-1,TRBJ2-7,.,CATIPGQPNEEQYF,TGTGCCACCATTCCGGGACAACCCAACGAAGAGCAGTACTTC
.,TRBV4-1,TRBJ2-1,.,CASSRDRDSYNEQFF,TGCGCCAGCAGCAGGGACCGGGACTCCTACAATGAGCAGTTCTTC
few,TRBV12-3/TRBV12-4,TRBJ1-5,.,CASTYREGGSNQPQHF,TGTGCCAGCACCTACAGGGAAGGGGGGAGCAATCAGCCCCAGCATTTT
.,TRBV19,TRBJ2-7,.,CASKPGTSPYEQYF,TGTGCCAGTAAGCCCGGGACATCCCCCTACGAGCAGTACTTC
few,TRBV6-5,TRBJ1-1,.,CASIAGGNTEAFF,TGTGCCAGCATTGCTGGGGGCAACACTGAAGCTTTCTTT
few,TRBV7-3,TRBJ1-1,.,CASSPQRGSTEAFF,TGTGCCAGCAGCCCGCAAAGAGGATCCACTGAAGCTTTCTTT
few,TRBV5-1,TRBJ2-1,TRBD2,CASSLASGGINEQFF,TGCGCCAGCAGCTTGGCTAGCGGGGGCATCAATGAGCAGTTCTTC
few,TRBV4-1,TRBJ2-3,.,CASSQAAQSTDTQYF,TGCGCCAGCAGCCAAGCAGCACAGAGCACAGATACGCAGTATTTT
few,TRBV12-3/TRBV12-4,TRBJ2-1,.,CASSWGSYNEQFF,TGTGCCAGCAGTTGGGGAAGCTACAATGAGCAGTTCTTC
many,TRBV6-6,TRBJ2-2,.,CASSYVRASNTGELFF,TGTGCCAGCAGTTACGTCAGGGCTTCGAACACCGGGGAGCTGTTTTTT
.,TRBV30,TRBJ1-1,.,CAWSVRRDTEAFF,TGTGCCTGGAGTGTACGACGAGACACTGAAGCTTTCTTT